A single sample gave rise to the 20 T cell receptor beta chains below, sequenced in a study of blood T cell repertoires in COVID-19. TCRdb's table, derived via immunoSEQ multiplex PCR, lists solely in-frame clones and lacks some. The table records 35,000 to 50,000 clones, roughly 88% of them present only once. The sequenced sample consisted of peripheral blood. These receptors all stem from a human donor in a cohort sampled during active COVID-19.

DNA of the CDR3: TGTGCCAGCAGCCCCGTCGGCGGGGGGGCCGTCACCGGGGAGCTGTTTTTT. Translating gives CASSPVGGGAVTGELFF. This chain connects TRBV3-1 (or the pseudogene TRBV3-2) to TRBJ2-2, with 9 bases fitting TRBD2. The junction had 10 bases not matched to a gene; V was cut back by 4 bases and J by 4 bases. The CDR3 loop spans 17 amino acids. Per the germline V gene, CDR1 is LGHDT and CDR2 is YNNKEL (reference sequence).

The chain employs TRBV29-1 and TRBJ2-2, with 7 bases identical to TRBD1. The germline CDR1 and CDR2 sequences are SQVTM and ANQGSEA. The CDR3 extends over 15 amino acids. With 4 bases clipped from V and 3 bases from J, the junction kept 8 bases outside the gene matches. The CDR3 is CSVGGGTGDTGELFF. CDR3 sequence (DNA): TGCAGCGTTGGAGGGGGCACAGGGGACACCGGGGAGCTGTTTTTT.

The CDR3 coding sequence is TGTGCCAGCAGTTTCCAATCCCAAGAGACCCAGTACTTC. Translating it yields CASSFQSQETQYF. The chain links TRBV12-3 or TRBV12-4 to TRBJ2-5; the D is unclear. V was pared by 3 bases and J by 1 base, with 6 bases between. This CDR3 region has 13 residues.

V usage is TRBV27 and J usage is TRBJ2-2; D not resolved. Trimming removed 2 bases from V and 6 bases from J, with 10 bases in between. The V gene's germline CDR1 is MNHEY and CDR2 SMNVEV (reference sequence). There are 14 residues in the CDR3. CDR3 loop: CASSLMAPSGELFF. The CDR3 DNA sequence: TGTGCCAGCAGTTTAATGGCCCCATCCGGGGAGCTGTTTTTT.

The V gene is TRBV2, the J gene TRBJ1-2, with 8 bases identical to TRBD1. With V trimmed by 7 bases and J by 0 bases, 1 base remained unmatched. The V gene's germline CDR1 is SNHLY and CDR2 FYNNEI. This CDR3 comprises 13 residues. CDR3 nucleotides: TGTGCCAGCACGGGACAGGCTAACTATGGCTACACCTTC. It translates to CASTGQANYGYTF.

V is TRBV6-1 and J is TRBJ2-3; no clear D. Germline-derived CDR1 and CDR2 are MNHNS and SASEGT. CDR3 length: 13 amino acids. V was trimmed by 1 base and J by 10 bases, leaving 12 bases between them. The CDR3 sequence is CASSEGVLAAQYF. The CDR3, as DNA: TGTGCCAGCAGTGAAGGGGTCCTCGCGGCGCAGTATTTT.

This clone was seen once. This chain uses TRBV6-5 with TRBJ2-1, with 8 positions matching TRBD2. Germline loops: CDR1 MNHEY, CDR2 SVGAGI. The J segment lost 3 bases and the V segment lost 7 bases, leaving 5 bases of the junction unmatched. The CDR3 has 14 residues. CDR3 sequence: CASMELAVYNEQFF. Here the CDR3 DNA reads TGTGCCAGCATGGAACTAGCGGTCTACAATGAGCAGTTCTTC.

This chain joins TRBV19 and TRBJ1-5; D may be TRBD1 (5 bases). The germline V gene has CDR1 LNHDA and CDR2 SQIVND (reference sequence). The CDR3 is 16 residues long. Trimming removed 8 bases from V and 2 bases from J, with 19 bases in between. The CDR3 nucleotides read TGTGCCAGTTCCCAGTCCCGGGGAGGGGGCAATCAGCCCCAGCATTTT. Its translation is CASSQSRGGGNQPQHF.

The V call is TRBV5-1, the J call TRBJ2-6, with TRBD1 identical over 9 bases. The CDR3 covers 19 residues. Germline V gives CDR1 SGHRS, CDR2 YFSETQ. The ends lost 0 bases at V and 1 base at J; junction bases unmatched: 8. CDR3 loop: CASSLVRRTGVSGANVLTF. The CDR3 DNA reads TGCGCCAGCAGCTTGGTTAGGCGGACAGGGGTTTCTGGGGCCAACGTCCTGACTTTC.

This clone occurred once. V is TRBV5-1 and J is TRBJ2-1, with 9 nucleotides matching TRBD1. With 4 bases clipped from V and 6 bases from J, the junction kept 8 bases outside the gene matches. The CDR3 is made up of 15 amino acids. CDR1 SGHRS and CDR2 YFSETQ come from the germline V gene. The CDR3 bases are TGCGCCAGCAGCCCGCGGGGACAGGGTGCCAATGAGCAGTTCTTC. Encoded protein: CASSPRGQGANEQFF.

The genes are TRBV7-9 and TRBJ2-5, with D possibly matching TRBD1 (5 bases). Germline values: CDR1 SEHNR, CDR2 FQNEAQ (reference sequence). The CDR3 loop spans 15 amino acids. Trimming removed 3 bases at V and 5 bases at J, with 16 bases between. CDR3 nucleotides: TGTGCCAGCAGCTTTAAGGGCGCAGGGTCCGAGACCCAGTACTTC. Translated: CASSFKGAGSETQYF.

The chain has TRBV12-3 or TRBV12-4 and TRBJ2-7, with a weak D call TRBD2 (6 bases). The CDR3 is made up of 13 amino acids. With 7 bases removed from V and 7 bases from J, the gap between germline ends came to 17 bases. The CDR3 sequence: CASTLGTAGEQYF. CDR3 sequence (DNA): TGTGCCAGCACCTTGGGCACCGCGGGGGAGCAGTACTTC.

This chain connects TRBV13 to TRBJ2-2, with 9 bases fitting TRBD2. Germline CDR1 and CDR2: PRHDT and FYEKMQ (reference sequence). Trimming took 4 bases from V and 8 from J; bases not matched to a gene: 11. CDR3 length equals 16 residues. CDR3 loop: CASSSAGGPGGGELFF. CDR3 DNA sequence: TGTGCCAGCAGCTCCGCGGGGGGGCCTGGAGGAGGGGAGCTGTTTTTT.

This rearrangement joins TRBV6-2 or TRBV6-3 to TRBJ2-7, with TRBD1 matching over 7 bases. The CDR3 is 14 residues long. Looked up from germline, CDR1 is MNHEY and CDR2 is SVGEGT. After removal of 5 bases from V and 6 bases from J, the junction contained 10 bases not matched to a gene. CDR3 loop: CASSRAGTAGEQYF. For the CDR3, the DNA is TGTGCCAGCAGTCGCGCTGGGACAGCCGGCGAGCAGTACTTC.

This clone has more than one count but fewer than ten. The chain is built from TRBV25-1 and TRBJ2-2; TRBD1 matches at 7 bases. The V and J ends lost 6 bases and 3 bases, in that order; junction bases with no gene match: 7. The CDR3 consists of 15 residues. The germline V gene encodes CDR1 MGHDK and CDR2 SYGVNS. CDR3 loop: CASSDRVGDTGELFF. In nucleotides, the CDR3 is TGTGCCAGCAGCGACAGGGTAGGGGACACCGGGGAGCTGTTTTTT.

The chain uses TRBV24-1 and TRBJ2-2, with 9 bases identical to TRBD1. V lost 2 bases to trimming and J lost 5 bases; unmatched junction nucleotides: 5. CDR1 and CDR2 from the germline V gene are KGHDR and SFDVKD. The CDR3 loop spans 16 amino acids. The CDR3 region has the DNA TGTGCCACCAGTGATTCGGGGACAGGGCGGACCGGGGAGCTGTTTTTT. Amino acid sequence: CATSDSGTGRTGELFF.

The chain employs TRBV2 and TRBJ2-1; D possibly corresponds to TRBD2 (7 bases). From germline, CDR1 is SNHLY and CDR2 FYNNEI. The CDR3 is made up of 15 amino acids. V was pared by 3 bases and J by 2 bases, with 11 bases between. The CDR3 reads CASSEAGATYNEQFF. CDR3 DNA: TGTGCCAGCAGTGAGGCGGGGGCCACCTACAATGAGCAGTTCTTC.

This clone was seen a handful of times. The CDR3 nucleotides read TGTGCCAGCAAACCGGGGGAGCACTCTGGGGCCAACGTCCTGACTTTC. Translated, it gives CASKPGEHSGANVLTF. The J gene is TRBJ2-6, the V gene TRBV28; possible D gene TRBD2, 6 bases. The CDR3 loop spans 16 amino acids. Trimming shortened V by 7 bases and J by 0 bases, and 13 bases separated the two germline ends. Germline CDR1 is MDHEN and CDR2 is SYDVKM.

This chain links TRBV7-9 with TRBJ1-2, with D unresolved. The CDR3 is 13 amino acids. Germline CDR1 is SEHNR and CDR2 is FQNEAQ (reference sequence). V was shortened by 5 bases and J by 14 bases, with 21 bases between the two germline ends. The DNA for the CDR3 is TGTGCCAGCAGCCCAGGACCGACGCGGGTGAGGACCTTC. This translates into CASSPGPTRVRTF.

Comments on this clone: The junction does not match germline at one end; this may be a read error. This chain links TRBV7-7 with TRBJ2-7; 9 bases map to TRBD1. The CDR3 loop spans 15 amino acids. Germline CDR1 reads SSHAT; CDR2 reads FNYEAQ (reference sequence). The CDR3 reads CASSPGVQGAGEQYF. In DNA form, the CDR3 reads TGTGCTAGCAGCCCCGGAGTACAGGGGGCGGGCGAGCAGTACTTC. The full variable domain, completed using reference TRBV7-7 and TRBJ2-7, is GAGVSQSPRYKVTKRGQDVTLRCDPISSHATLYWYQQALGQGPEFLTYFNYEAQPDKSGLPSDRFSAERPEGSISTLTIQRTEQRDSAMYRCASSPGVQGAGEQYFGPGTRLTVT.